Reported below is one TCR beta chain. Cohort 3 donors counted as recovered after two negative PCRs, clearance, or resolved symptoms. This entry comes from a study of blood T cell repertoires in COVID-19. Whole-study context: The cDNA or gDNA used as material had been derived from T cells, B-cell-depleted T cells, or PBMCs.

The junction had 11 bases not matched to a gene; V was cut back by 7 bases and J by 4 bases. The CDR3 contains 15 residues. Germline values: CDR1 LNHDA, CDR2 SQIVND (reference sequence). Some clones are missing from TCRdb's copy, which holds only in-frame ones; the method was immunoSEQ multiplex PCR. Among 310,000 or so clones listed, around 90% were seen once. The origin of this receptor is a woman aged 25 to 39 who had recovered from COVID-19. Sequenced input: PBMCs or T cells enriched from blood (not recorded which). The genes are TRBV19 and TRBJ2-5; TRBD2 matches at 8 bases. The CDR3 nucleotides read TGTGCCAGTACCCCGGGACTAGGGGTTCGAGAGACCCAGTACTTC. As protein: CASTPGLGVRETQYF.